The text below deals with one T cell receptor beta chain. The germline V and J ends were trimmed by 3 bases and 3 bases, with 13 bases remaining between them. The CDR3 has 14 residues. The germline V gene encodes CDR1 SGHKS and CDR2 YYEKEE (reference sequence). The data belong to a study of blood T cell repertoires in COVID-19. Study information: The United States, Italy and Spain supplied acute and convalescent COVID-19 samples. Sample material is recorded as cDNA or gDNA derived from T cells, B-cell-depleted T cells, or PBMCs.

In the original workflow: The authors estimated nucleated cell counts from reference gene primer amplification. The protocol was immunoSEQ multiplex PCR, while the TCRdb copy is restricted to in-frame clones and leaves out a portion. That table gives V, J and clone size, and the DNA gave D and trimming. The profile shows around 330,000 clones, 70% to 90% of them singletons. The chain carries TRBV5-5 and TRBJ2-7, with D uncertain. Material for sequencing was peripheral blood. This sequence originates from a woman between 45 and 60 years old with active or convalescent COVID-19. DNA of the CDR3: TGTGCCAGCAGCTCTCTGCGGATTGACTACGAGCAGTACTTC. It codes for CASSSLRIDYEQYF.